This T cell receptor beta chain was identified during a study of CD8+CD57+ T cells in acquired aplastic anemia. Study-level information: DNA per sorted CD4+ or CD8+ sample ranged roughly 0.17 to 27.4 ug, averaging 3.2 ug. The study's findings and limits: Some 27 CD8+ CDR3 sequences were shared between patients and controls.

On this clonotype: The target antigen is unknown.

Those patients picked for sequencing had displayed CD8+CD57+ cell expansion on flow cytometry. Severe acquired aplastic anemia was the diagnosis recorded for all patients. Untreated patients provided the blood samples, with no therapy given before sampling. Genomic DNA constituted the template upon which TCR beta VDJ and CDR3 profiling was performed. TCRdb reprocessed the reads with MiXCR, giving one entry per CDR3 protein. This table has 200,000 to 300,000 distinct CDR3 sequences, 70% to 85% appearing once. The CDR3 has 15 amino acids. Trimming shortened V by 4 bases and J by 2 bases, and 12 bases separated the two germline ends. Germline CDR1 ENHRY, CDR2 SYGVKD.

The sequencing sample was made of sorted CD4+, CD8+, or CD8+CD57+ T cells (not recorded which) from PBMCs. The chain has TRBV10-3 and TRBJ2-1; the D gene is possibly TRBD2 (6 bases). The clonotype originates from a human donor with aplastic anemia. The CDR3 DNA is TGTGCCATCAGTGTGGGTAGCGGAGCCTACAATGAGCAGTTCTTC. It encodes CAISVGSGAYNEQFF.